The TCR beta chain under discussion was sequenced for a study of T cell responses to AZD1222 COVID-19 vaccine. This clone was observed a single time. Its target is not known. The CDR3 runs 15 residues. Germline-derived CDR1 and CDR2 are LNHDA and SQIVND (reference sequence). V was pared by 1 base and J by 2 bases, with 5 bases of the junction left unmatched. Here immunoSEQ multiplex PCR was the method, and the copy in TCRdb shows in-frame clones only, minus some. The sample includes about 160,000 clones, roughly 90% of them seen just once. Overall study results and limits: Mapped onto spike, vaccine-associated CD4 TCRs spanned it and were dominant at 160-218 and 743-854. Donors in the cohort were predominantly white British and more often female, and clonal diversity was possibly underestimated. The number of AZD1222 recipients seropositive at baseline was only 5 to 7. Compared with day 0, the breadth and depth of the Spike-specific TCR repertoire rose significantly after two doses of AZD1222.

V and J are TRBV19 and TRBJ2-7; 7 bases match TRBD1. Specimen: peripheral blood, collected on day 0 of AZD1222 vaccination. This clonotype was sampled from an adult in good health. CDR3 in amino acids: CASSIGDSDAYEQYF. As DNA, the CDR3 is TGTGCCAGTAGTATAGGGGACAGTGACGCCTACGAGCAGTACTTC.